Listed here is a single T cell receptor (beta chain). This specimen comes from a study of radiotherapy plus CTLA-4 blockade in lung cancer. Sequencing used immunoSEQ multiplex PCR; TCRdb keeps in-frame clones, though not all of them. The sample consists of under 25,000 clones, about three quarters of them appearing once. The CDR3 extends over 16 amino acids. Germline CDR1 MNHEY, CDR2 SMNVEV (reference sequence). The ends lost 3 bases at V and 4 bases at J; junction bases unmatched: 6. The origin of this receptor is a human donor with non-small cell lung cancer who had stable disease on radiotherapy plus ipilimumab. V and J are TRBV27 and TRBJ2-3, with 11 bases aligning to TRBD2. The sample was peripheral blood, taken from a patient treated with radiotherapy plus ipilimumab. The CDR3 spells CASSLLAGGRPDTQYF. CDR3 sequence (DNA): TGTGCCAGCAGTTTGCTAGCGGGAGGTCGCCCAGATACGCAGTATTTT.